This TCR beta chain stems from a study of beta chain features in type 1 diabetes. The entirety of the isolated RNA underwent reverse transcription, so expressed TCRB transcripts were sequenced. Data came from immunoSEQ multiplex PCR; TCRdb stores just in-frame clones and leaves some out. The table includes over 300,000 clones, less than 9.5% detected once. Every single donor gave one heparinised blood draw, and these averaged around 120 mL. Germline lookup yields CDR1 MDHEN and CDR2 SYDVKM. The CDR3 runs 16 residues. V was cut by 4 bases and J by 4 bases, with 16 bases left in between. The gene calls are TRBV28 and TRBJ2-2; no firm D call. The sequenced material came from central memory CD4+ T cells from blood. The TCR comes from a woman between 18 and 29 years old in good health. The DNA of the CDR3 is TGTGCCAGCAGTTCCCCGACATCTACCCTCACCGGGGAGCTGTTTTTT. Encoded protein: CASSSPTSTLTGELFF.